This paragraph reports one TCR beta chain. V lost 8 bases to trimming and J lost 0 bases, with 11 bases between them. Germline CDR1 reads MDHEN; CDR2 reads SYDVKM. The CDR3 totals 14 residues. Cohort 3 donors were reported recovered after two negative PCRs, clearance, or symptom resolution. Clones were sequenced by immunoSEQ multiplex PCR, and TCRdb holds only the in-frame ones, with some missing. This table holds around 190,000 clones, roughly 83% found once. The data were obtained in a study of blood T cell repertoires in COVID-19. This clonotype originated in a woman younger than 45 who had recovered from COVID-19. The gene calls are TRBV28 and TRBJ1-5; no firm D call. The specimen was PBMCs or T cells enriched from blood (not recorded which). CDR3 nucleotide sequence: TGTGCCAGCCATCCCGACAATAGCAATCAGCCCCAGCATTTT. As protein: CASHPDNSNQPQHF.